This T cell receptor (beta chain) is drawn from a study of brain T cells in children with intractable seizures. Study observations and caveats: Pre- and post-surgery blood differed in depth, so pre-surgery absences may be undersampling.

Time point given: blood from clinic visit 5 months post-surgery; TSC patient then seizure free. In the case of this clone: Its antigen is currently unknown.

V dropped 1 base and J dropped 8; count of bases not matched to a gene: 9. In germline, CDR1 is MGHRA, CDR2 YSYEKL. CDR3 length: 16 residues. Data came from immunoSEQ multiplex PCR; TCRdb stores just in-frame clones and leaves some out. The data contain approximately 330,000 clones, roughly 92% of them singletons. The gene calls are TRBV4-1 and TRBJ2-1; 9 bases fit TRBD2. The starting material was peripheral blood, obtained less than 6 months after surgery. The sequence derives from a boy younger than two with tuberous sclerosis and intractable seizures. CDR3 DNA: TGCGCCAGCAGCCAAGTCCGGGCTGCGGGAGGGCATGAGCAGTTCTTC. Translated, it gives CASSQVRAAGGHEQFF.